The 21 T cell receptor beta chains below all came from one sample that was sequenced in a study of a mutant IDH1 vaccine in newly diagnosed glioma. The repertoire was sequenced with immunoSEQ multiplex PCR; TCRdb's copy has only in-frame clones and lacks some. The repertoire holds about 68,000 clones, with 84% as singletons. This sample's time point: week 35, safety follow-up. Every single dose of the vaccine, 300 ug of mutant IDH1 20-mer peptide, came with topical imiquimod. These TCRs are of unknown antigen specificity. The sample was PBMCs, taken from a glioma patient whose treatment included an IDH1 peptide vaccine. The receptors here all came from a man between 18 and 35 years old with glioma.

Notes on this clone: Other DNA sequences of this sample code for an identical CDR3. This rearrangement joins TRBV6-5 to TRBJ1-2, with unresolved D. The CDR3 loop spans 14 amino acids. Trimming cost V 0 bases and J 0 bases, with 5 bases left between them. Per the germline V gene, CDR1 is MNHEY and CDR2 is SVGAGI. CDR3: CASSYSSANYGYTF. CDR3 in DNA: TGTGCCAGCAGTTACTCGTCCGCTAACTATGGCTACACCTTC.

The chain links TRBV5-5 to TRBJ2-5; TRBD1 agrees at 10 bases. Unmatched junction bases numbered 1, after V lost 0 bases and J lost 5 bases. Germline V lookup: CDR1 SGHKS, CDR2 YYEKEE (reference sequence). The CDR3 loop spans 14 amino acids. The DNA for the CDR3 is TGTGCCAGCAGCTTGGTGACAGGGGGCGAGACCCAGTACTTC. It translates to CASSLVTGGETQYF. The full variable domain, rest sourced from reference TRBV5-5 and TRBJ2-5, is DAGVTQSPTHLIKTRGQQVTLRCSPISGHKSVSWYQQVLGQGPQFIFQYYEKEERGRGNFPDRFSARQFPNYSSELNVNALLLGDSALYLCASSLVTGGETQYFGPGTRLLVL.

The chain combines TRBV7-3 with TRBJ2-6; TRBD1 agrees at 10 bases. The CDR3 covers 18 residues. Germline CDR1 and CDR2: SGHTA and FQGTGA. With V trimmed by 3 bases and J by 0 bases, 5 bases remained unmatched. This chain's CDR3 is CASSFGGQGVSGANVLTF. The CDR3 coding sequence is TGTGCCAGCAGCTTCGGAGGACAGGGGGTCTCTGGGGCCAACGTCCTGACTTTC.

The chain uses TRBV4-2 and TRBJ1-2, with TRBD1 matching over 10 bases. V lost 4 bases, J lost 8 bases, and 13 bases stayed unmatched. Germline CDR1 and CDR2: LGHNA and YNFKEQ. There are 16 residues in the CDR3. CDR3 residues: CASSRGDRGGNQGYTF. DNA of the CDR3: TGTGCCAGCAGCCGGGGGGACAGGGGTGGAAATCAGGGCTACACCTTC.

V usage is TRBV6-1 and J usage is TRBJ1-5; perhaps TRBD1 as D (6 bases). V lost 9 bases and J 0 bases, leaving 12 bases between the germline ends. The CDR3 spans 14 residues. Germline values: CDR1 MNHNS, CDR2 SASEGT. CDR3 sequence reads: CASYRDYSNQPQHF. The CDR3 DNA follows: TGTGCCAGTTACAGGGATTATAGCAATCAGCCCCAGCATTTT.

The V gene is TRBV5-4, the J gene TRBJ2-7; D is tentatively TRBD1 or TRBD2 (5 bases each). Germline V gene sequence: CDR1 SGHNT, CDR2 YYREEE (reference sequence). Trimming removed 0 bases from V and 2 bases from J, with 12 bases in between. CDR3 size: 15 residues. CDR3 amino acids: CASSLGGSGPYEQYF. The CDR3 bases are TGTGCCAGCAGCTTGGGGGGGTCGGGGCCCTACGAGCAGTACTTC.

The CDR3 DNA reads as TGTGCCAGCAGCCCTGGACAGGCGGGGCTGTTTTTT. Its translation: CASSPGQAGLFF. V usage is TRBV14 and J usage is TRBJ1-4; the match to TRBD1 covers 7 bases. The V gene's germline CDR1 is SGHDN and CDR2 FVKESK. V was pared by 4 bases and J by 14 bases, with 7 bases of the junction left unmatched. The CDR3 runs 12 residues.

This chain uses TRBV6-5 with TRBJ2-6; D unresolved. V shed 2 bases and J shed 3 bases, with 8 bases lying between them. This CDR3 comprises 15 residues. Per germline, CDR1 MNHEY and CDR2 SVGAGI. The CDR3 nucleotides read TGTGCCAGCAGTTACGGGGTTCTTGGGGCCAACGTCCTGACTTTC. It yields the protein CASSYGVLGANVLTF.

The CDR3 DNA reads TGTGCCAGCAGGAGGACTAGCGGACAAGAGACCCAGTACTTC. It specifies CASRRTSGQETQYF. The V and J genes are TRBV27 and TRBJ2-5; 10 positions agree with TRBD2. V gave up 6 bases and J gave up 2 bases; unmatched junction bases: 3. CDR1 and CDR2 from the germline V gene are MNHEY and SMNVEV (reference sequence). This CDR3 contains 14 residues.

The chain combines TRBV30 with TRBJ2-7, with TRBD2 matching 8 bases. After removal of 5 bases from V and 3 bases from J, the junction contained 6 bases not matched to a gene. The CDR3 spans 13 residues. In germline, CDR1 is GTSNPN, CDR2 SVGIG (reference sequence). The DNA for the CDR3 is TGTGCCTGGGAAAGCGGGAGCCACTACGAGCAGTACTTC. This sequence encodes CAWESGSHYEQYF.

This chain uses TRBV29-1 with TRBJ2-3, with 13 bases matching TRBD2. Trimming removed 4 bases from V and 3 bases from J; junction bases left unmatched: 4. CDR3 length: 15 residues. Germline CDR1 is SQVTM and CDR2 is ANQGSEA. As DNA, the CDR3 is TGCAGCGTTGGAACTAGCGGGAGGGCGACAGATACGCAGTATTTT. Protein sequence: CSVGTSGRATDTQYF.

Only a few counts were recorded for this clone. The genes are TRBV14 and TRBJ1-1; D unresolved. Trimming removed 0 bases at V and 7 bases at J, with 6 bases between. CDR3 size: 12 residues. Germline V CDR1 and CDR2: SGHDN, FVKESK. CDR3 DNA sequence: TGTGCCAGCAGCCAAGAATTCGGTGAAGCTTTCTTT. This encodes CASSQEFGEAFF.

The V and J genes are TRBV28 and TRBJ1-3; D may be TRBD1 (5 bases). With 4 bases removed from V and 1 base from J, the gap between germline ends came to 11 bases. Germline assignment: CDR1 MDHEN and CDR2 SYDVKM. This CDR3 has 15 amino acids. CDR3 region: CASSSSGTSGNTIYF. Written as DNA, the CDR3 is TGTGCCAGCAGTTCTTCCGGGACGTCTGGAAACACCATATATTTT.

The V gene is TRBV9, the J gene TRBJ2-7; D is uncertain. V dropped 0 bases and J dropped 2 bases, with 12 bases sitting between them. There are 15 residues in the CDR3. The germline CDR1 and CDR2 sequences are SGDLS and YYNGEE. CDR3 DNA sequence: TGTGCCAGCAGCGTAGGACTCGGTGCGGCCTACGAGCAGTACTTC. It yields the protein CASSVGLGAAYEQYF.

The chain recombines TRBV9 with TRBJ1-1, with a tentative D call TRBD1 (6 bases). Germline CDR1 SGDLS, CDR2 YYNGEE. The V and J ends lost 1 base and 1 base respectively, with 8 bases between them. The CDR3 runs 14 residues. The CDR3 loop is CASSVQGTNTEAFF. CDR3 nucleotides: TGTGCCAGCAGCGTACAGGGGACGAACACTGAAGCTTTCTTT.

This sequence joins TRBV30 and TRBJ1-5; D gene unclear. The V and J ends lost 0 bases and 4 bases respectively, with 10 bases between them. The germline V gene encodes CDR1 GTSNPN and CDR2 SVGIG (reference sequence). This CDR3 comprises 14 residues. The CDR3 sequence: CAWSVGTVNQPQHF. The CDR3 bases are TGTGCCTGGAGTGTAGGTACGGTTAATCAGCCCCAGCATTTT.

This rearrangement joins TRBV25-1 to TRBJ1-4; maybe TRBD1 (6 bases). The CDR3 is 15 amino acids. V shed 2 bases and J shed 7 bases, with 14 bases lying between them. From germline, CDR1 is MGHDK and CDR2 SYGVNS. The CDR3 sequence is CASSEGWQGIEKLFF. CDR3 bases: TGTGCCAGCAGTGAAGGGTGGCAGGGGATTGAAAAACTGTTTTTT.

The sample holds one count of this clone. The chain is built from TRBV30 and TRBJ2-3; the D call may be TRBD1 or TRBD2 (6 bases each). The CDR3 runs 16 residues. The germline CDR1 and CDR2 sequences are GTSNPN and SVGIG (reference sequence). V lost 2 bases and J lost 2, with 17 bases in between. The DNA for the CDR3 is TGTGCCTGGAGTTATAGGGGGGCGGGGCTCACAGATACGCAGTATTTT. The encoded protein is CAWSYRGAGLTDTQYF. The full variable domain, with the rest looked up from reference TRBV30 and TRBJ2-3, is SQTIHQWPATLVQPVGSPLSLECTVEGTSNPNLYWYRQAAGRGLQLLFYSVGIGQISSEVPQNLSASRPQDRQFILSSKKLLLSDSGFYLCAWSYRGAGLTDTQYFGPGTRLTVL.

The chain couples TRBV7-2 to TRBJ2-2; D gene unclear. V was cut by 5 bases and J by 0 bases, with 13 bases left in between. The CDR3 runs to 16 residues. The germline V gene has CDR1 SGHTA and CDR2 FQGNSA. In nucleotides, the CDR3 is TGTGCCAGCAGCGGAATGGTAGCAGCGAACACCGGGGAGCTGTTTTTT. It yields the protein CASSGMVAANTGELFF.

The gene calls are TRBV5-6 and TRBJ1-2, with 8 bases matching TRBD1. Germline-derived CDR1 and CDR2 are SGHDT and YYEEEE. V shed 4 bases and J 6 bases; nucleotides not matched to a gene: 5. The CDR3 loop spans 13 amino acids. CDR3 in amino acids: CASSPWTGNGYTF. The DNA of the CDR3 is TGTGCCAGCAGCCCGTGGACAGGGAATGGCTACACCTTC.

The CDR3 DNA follows: TGCAGCGTACTTACAGGGTCCCGCTACGAGCAGTACTTC. This codes for CSVLTGSRYEQYF. The chain recombines TRBV29-1 with TRBJ2-7; possibly TRBD1 for D (6 bases). CDR3 length equals 13 residues. The germline CDR1 and CDR2 sequences are SQVTM and ANQGSEA. The germline V and J ends were trimmed by 6 bases and 3 bases, with 15 bases remaining between them.